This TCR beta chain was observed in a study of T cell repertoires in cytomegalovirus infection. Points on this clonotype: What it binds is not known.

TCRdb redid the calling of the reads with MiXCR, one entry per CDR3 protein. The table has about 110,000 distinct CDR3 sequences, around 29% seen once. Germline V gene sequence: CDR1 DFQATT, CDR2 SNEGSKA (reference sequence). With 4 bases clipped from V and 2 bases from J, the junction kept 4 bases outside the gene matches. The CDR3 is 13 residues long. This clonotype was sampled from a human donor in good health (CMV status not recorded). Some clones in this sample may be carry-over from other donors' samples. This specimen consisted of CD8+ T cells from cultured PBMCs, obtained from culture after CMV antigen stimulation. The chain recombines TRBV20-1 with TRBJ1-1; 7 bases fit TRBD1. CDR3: CSATGTDNTEAFF. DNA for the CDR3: TGCAGTGCTACAGGGACAGATAACACTGAAGCTTTCTTT.